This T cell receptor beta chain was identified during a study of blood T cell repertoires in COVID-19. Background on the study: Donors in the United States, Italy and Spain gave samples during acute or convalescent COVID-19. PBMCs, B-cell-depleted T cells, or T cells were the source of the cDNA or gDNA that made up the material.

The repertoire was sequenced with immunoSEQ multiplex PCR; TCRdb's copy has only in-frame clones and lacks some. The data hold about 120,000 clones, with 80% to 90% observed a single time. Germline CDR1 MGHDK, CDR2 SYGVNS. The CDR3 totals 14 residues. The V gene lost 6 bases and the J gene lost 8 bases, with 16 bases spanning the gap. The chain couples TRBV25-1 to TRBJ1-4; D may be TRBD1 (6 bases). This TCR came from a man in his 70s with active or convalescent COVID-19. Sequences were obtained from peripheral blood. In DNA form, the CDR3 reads TGTGCCAGCAGCCAACAGGGCCTTGGCGAAAAACTGTTTTTT. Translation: CASSQQGLGEKLFF.